This TCR beta chain was recovered during a study of T cells after yellow fever vaccination. Study-wide points: FACS-sorted repertoires might harbor abundant contaminating clonotypes from the bulk population.

TCRdb processed the 5' RACE reads anew with MiXCR; each CDR3 protein has one entry. This sample has 250,000 to 350,000 distinct CDR3 sequences; approximately 10% occur once, and the top ten carry around 3.3%. This clonotype was counted between two and nine times. The antigen remains undetermined. CDR1 is MNHNS, CDR2 SASEGT, per germline. The CDR3 extends over 14 amino acids. Trimming took off 2 bases at V and 1 base at J, with 6 bases between the two ends. The genes are TRBV6-1 and TRBJ2-1; D gene unclear. Sequencing was performed on CD4+ T cells sorted from PBMCs, taken 5 days after the yellow fever booster vaccination. The sequence derives from a young man who received the YFV17D yellow fever vaccine. CDR3 region: CASSEKTSYNEQFF. CDR3 nucleotides: TGTGCCAGCAGTGAAAAGACGTCCTACAATGAGCAGTTCTTC.